This TCR beta chain was recorded in a study of blood T cell repertoires in COVID-19. The method was immunoSEQ multiplex PCR; TCRdb's version includes in-frame clones alone and lacks a portion of them. The sample yields 150,000 to 200,000 clones, about four fifths seen once. CDR3 size: 13 residues. Germline CDR1 is SNHLY and CDR2 is FYNNEI. Trimming shortened V by 6 bases and J by 1 base, and 10 bases separated the two germline ends. This receptor was identified in a middle-aged man who had recovered from COVID-19. This sequence joins TRBV2 and TRBJ2-7; D is possibly TRBD1 (6 bases). Sequenced: PBMCs or T cells enriched from blood (not recorded which). The CDR3 here is CASSNRASYEQYF. In DNA form, the CDR3 reads TGTGCCAGCAGCAACAGGGCTTCCTACGAGCAGTACTTC.